This T cell receptor (beta chain) was sequenced in a study of blood T cell repertoires in COVID-19. The wider study: Collection of acute and convalescent COVID-19 samples took place in the United States, Italy and Spain. T cells, B-cell-depleted T cells, or PBMCs provided the cDNA or gDNA that served as material.

Germline lookup yields CDR1 SGDLS and CDR2 YYNGEE. CDR3 length: 16 amino acids. V lost 0 bases and J lost 6; bases outside the gene matches: 8. This table comes from immunoSEQ multiplex PCR, and its TCRdb copy is limited to in-frame clones, with some not included. The table records roughly 140,000 clones, 70% to 85% of them present only once. This TCR derives from a man between 60 and 70 years old with active or convalescent COVID-19. The chain carries TRBV9 and TRBJ2-3, with TRBD2 matching over 9 bases. The sample consisted of peripheral blood. The DNA of the CDR3 is TGTGCCAGCAGCGTAGTTCGCGGGGGGGCATGGGATACGCAGTATTTT. This codes for CASSVVRGGAWDTQYF.